This TCR beta chain originates from a study of OX40 agonist ivuxolimab in advanced cancers. Study background: Ivuxolimab, an antibody acting as an agonist of OX40 (CD134), was used to treat patients. Ivuxolimab, which patients received intravenously every 2 weeks, was dosed at 0.01 to 10 mg/kg.

This clone was seen a single time. The germline CDR1 and CDR2 sequences are LNHNV and YYDKDF (reference sequence). This CDR3 contains 14 residues. The ends were cut back, 5 bases at V and 9 bases at J, with 17 bases in the middle. TCRdb keeps only in-frame clones here, not all; method: immunoSEQ multiplex PCR. The profile shows about 95,000 clones, roughly nine tenths of them singletons. Sequenced here: CD4+ or CD8+ T cells sorted from blood, sampled in a trial of the OX40 agonist ivuxolimab. J is TRBJ2-1 and V is TRBV15; no clear D. The TCR sequence derives from an adult with an advanced solid tumor such as melanoma, head and neck, liver or kidney cancer. The CDR3, as DNA: TGTGCCACCAGCGCCCTCCGGACCGCAAGTGAGCAGTTCTTC. Translating gives CATSALRTASEQFF.